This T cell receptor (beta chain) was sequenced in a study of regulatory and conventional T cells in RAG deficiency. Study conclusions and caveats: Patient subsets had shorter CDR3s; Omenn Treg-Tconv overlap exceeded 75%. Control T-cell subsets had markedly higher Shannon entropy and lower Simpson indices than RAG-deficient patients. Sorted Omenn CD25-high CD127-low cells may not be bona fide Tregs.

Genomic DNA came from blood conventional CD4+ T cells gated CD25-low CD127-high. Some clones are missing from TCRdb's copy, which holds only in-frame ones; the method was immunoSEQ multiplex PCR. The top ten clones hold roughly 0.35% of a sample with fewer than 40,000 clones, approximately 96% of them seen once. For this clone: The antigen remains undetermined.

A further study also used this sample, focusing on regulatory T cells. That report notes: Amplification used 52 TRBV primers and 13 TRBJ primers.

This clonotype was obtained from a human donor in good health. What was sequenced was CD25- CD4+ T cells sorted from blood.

The CDR3 bases are TGTGCCAGTACCCCGACAGGGAACACCGGGGAGCTGTTTTTT. The encoded protein is CASTPTGNTGELFF. The V call is TRBV19, the J call TRBJ2-2; TRBD1 is a possible D gene (6 bases). Germline V gene sequence: CDR1 LNHDA, CDR2 SQIVND (reference sequence). The V gene lost 7 bases and the J gene lost 1 base, with 10 bases spanning the gap. The CDR3 runs to 14 residues.